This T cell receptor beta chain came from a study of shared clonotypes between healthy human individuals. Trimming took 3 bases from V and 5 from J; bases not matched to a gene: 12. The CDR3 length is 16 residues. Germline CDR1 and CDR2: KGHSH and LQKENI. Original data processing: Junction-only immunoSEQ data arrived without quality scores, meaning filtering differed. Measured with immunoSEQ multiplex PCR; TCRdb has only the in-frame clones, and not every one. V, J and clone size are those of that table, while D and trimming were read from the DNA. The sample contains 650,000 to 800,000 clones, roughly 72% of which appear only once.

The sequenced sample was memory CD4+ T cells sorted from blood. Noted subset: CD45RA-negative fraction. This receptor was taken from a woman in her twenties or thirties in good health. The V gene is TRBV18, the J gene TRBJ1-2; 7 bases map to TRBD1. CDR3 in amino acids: CASSPNAPGQSYGYTF. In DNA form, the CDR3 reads TGTGCCAGCTCACCTAATGCGCCGGGACAGTCATATGGCTACACCTTC.